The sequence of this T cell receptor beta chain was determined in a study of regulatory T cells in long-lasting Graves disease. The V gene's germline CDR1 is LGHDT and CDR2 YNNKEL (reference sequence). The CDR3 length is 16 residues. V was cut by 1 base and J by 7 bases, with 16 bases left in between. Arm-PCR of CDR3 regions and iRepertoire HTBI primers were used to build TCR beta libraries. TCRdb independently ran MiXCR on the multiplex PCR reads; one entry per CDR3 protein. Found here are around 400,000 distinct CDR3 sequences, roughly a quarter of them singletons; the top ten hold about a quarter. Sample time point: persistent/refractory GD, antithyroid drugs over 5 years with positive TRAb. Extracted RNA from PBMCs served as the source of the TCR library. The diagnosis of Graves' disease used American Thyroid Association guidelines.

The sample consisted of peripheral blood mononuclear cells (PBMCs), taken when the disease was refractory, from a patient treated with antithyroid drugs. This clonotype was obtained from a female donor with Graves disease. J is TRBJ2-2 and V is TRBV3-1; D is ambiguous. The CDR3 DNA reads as TGTGCCAGCAGCCAAGTCGGAGAAGTTCAGGTCGGGGAGCTGTTTTTT. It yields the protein CASSQVGEVQVGELFF.